This T cell receptor (beta chain) emerged from a study of long-term antiretroviral therapy in people with HIV. Points from the study as a whole: Transplant-donor-level diversity was not reached after ART, though diversity increased. Clonal expansions arising prior to ART prevailed in the repertoire at every time point.

V was pared by 1 base and J by 6 bases, with 10 bases between. This CDR3 region has 13 residues. Germline CDR1 and CDR2: SGHRS and YFSETQ. Survey-level resolution applied to immunoSEQ assay v3.0. Sequencing was performed with immunoSEQ multiplex PCR; in TCRdb, only in-frame clones are kept and a portion is missing. The sample yields about 42,000 clones, approximately 86% seen once. On this clone itself: Antigen: not known.

The sample was unsorted PBMCs, taken 0.1 years before starting antiretroviral therapy. This chain uses TRBV5-1 with TRBJ1-1; D remains ambiguous. This TCR was recovered from a woman aged 45-65 years with HIV. The CDR3 spells CASSLRVEAEAFF. As DNA, the CDR3 is TGCGCCAGCAGCTTGAGGGTAGAAGCTGAAGCTTTCTTT.